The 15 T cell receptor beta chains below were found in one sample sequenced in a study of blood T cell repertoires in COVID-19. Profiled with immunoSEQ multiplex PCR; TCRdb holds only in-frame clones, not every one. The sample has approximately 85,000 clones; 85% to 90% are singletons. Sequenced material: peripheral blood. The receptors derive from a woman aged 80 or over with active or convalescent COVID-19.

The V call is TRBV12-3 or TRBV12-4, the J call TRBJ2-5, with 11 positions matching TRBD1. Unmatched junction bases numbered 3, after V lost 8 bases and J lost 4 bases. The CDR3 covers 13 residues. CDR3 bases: TGTGCCAGCGGGGACAGGGGGGGAGAGACCCAGTACTTC. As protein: CASGDRGGETQYF.

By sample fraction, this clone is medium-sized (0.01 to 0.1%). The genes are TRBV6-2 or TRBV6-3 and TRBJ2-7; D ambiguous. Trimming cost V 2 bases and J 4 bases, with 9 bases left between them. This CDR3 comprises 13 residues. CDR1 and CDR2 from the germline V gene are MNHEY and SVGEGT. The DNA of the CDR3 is TGTGCCAGCAGTTACCAAGCGCAATACGAGCAGTACTTC. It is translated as CASSYQAQYEQYF.

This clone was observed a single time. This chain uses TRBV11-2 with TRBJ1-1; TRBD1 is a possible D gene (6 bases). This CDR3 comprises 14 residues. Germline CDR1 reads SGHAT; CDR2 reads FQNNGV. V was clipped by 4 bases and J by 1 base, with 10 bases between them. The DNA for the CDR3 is TGTGCCAGCAGCTACAGGGTACAGAACACTGAAGCTTTCTTT. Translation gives CASSYRVQNTEAFF.

This chain's CDR3 is CASTPAGGLGFSPLHF. The CDR3 coding sequence is TGTGCCAGCACCCCCGCGGGGGGTTTAGGCTTCTCACCCCTCCACTTT. This chain connects TRBV27 to TRBJ1-6; TRBD1 might be the D (5 bases). The germline gives CDR1 MNHEY, CDR2 SMNVEV (reference sequence). V gave up 7 bases and J gave up 10 bases, with 23 bases separating them. The CDR3 sequence is 16 residues long.

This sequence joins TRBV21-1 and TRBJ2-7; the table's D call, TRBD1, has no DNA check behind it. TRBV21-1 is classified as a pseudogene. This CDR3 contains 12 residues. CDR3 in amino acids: CASTGQGHEQYF. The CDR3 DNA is TGTGCCAGCACCGGCCAGGGCCACGAGCAGTACTTC.

As DNA, the CDR3 is TGTGCCAGCAACTTTGGCGGCGGCTCCTACAATGAGCAGTTCTTC. Protein: CASNFGGGSYNEQFF. The J gene is TRBJ2-1, the V gene TRBV11-2; D is unresolved. Germline V gene data show CDR1 as SGHAT and CDR2 as FQNNGV. V was cut by 7 bases and J by 0 bases, with 13 bases left in between. This CDR3 spans 15 amino acids.

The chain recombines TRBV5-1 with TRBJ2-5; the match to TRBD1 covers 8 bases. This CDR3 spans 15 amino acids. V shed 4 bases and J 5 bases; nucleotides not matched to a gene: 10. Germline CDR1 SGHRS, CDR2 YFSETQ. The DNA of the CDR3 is TGCGCCAGCAGCCCCGAAGGACAGGGTTGGGAGACCCAGTACTTC. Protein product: CASSPEGQGWETQYF.

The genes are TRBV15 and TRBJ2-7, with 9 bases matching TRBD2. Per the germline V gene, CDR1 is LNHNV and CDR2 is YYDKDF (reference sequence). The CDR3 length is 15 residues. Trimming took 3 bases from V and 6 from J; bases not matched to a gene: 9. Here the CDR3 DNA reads TGTGCCACCAGCAGTGGAAGCGGGAGGATGAGCGAGCAGTACTTC. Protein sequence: CATSSGSGRMSEQYF.

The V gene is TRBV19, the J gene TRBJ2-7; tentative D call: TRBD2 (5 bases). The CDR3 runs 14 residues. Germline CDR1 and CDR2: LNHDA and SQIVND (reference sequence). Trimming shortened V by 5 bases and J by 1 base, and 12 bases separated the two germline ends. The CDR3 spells CASSLGRGSYEQYF. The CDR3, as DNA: TGTGCCAGTAGTTTAGGCCGGGGATCCTACGAGCAGTACTTC.

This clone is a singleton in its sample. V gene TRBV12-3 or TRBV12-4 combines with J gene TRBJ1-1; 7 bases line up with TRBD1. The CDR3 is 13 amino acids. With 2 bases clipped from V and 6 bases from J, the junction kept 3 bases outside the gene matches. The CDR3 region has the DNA TGTGCCAGCAGTTTAACGCAGGGGGCTGAAGCTTTCTTT. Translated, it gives CASSLTQGAEAFF.

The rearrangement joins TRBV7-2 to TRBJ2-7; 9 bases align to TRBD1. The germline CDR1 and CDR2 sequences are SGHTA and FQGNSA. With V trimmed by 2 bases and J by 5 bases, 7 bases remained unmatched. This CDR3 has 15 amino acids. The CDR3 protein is CASSLKGQGFDEQYF. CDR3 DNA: TGTGCCAGCAGCTTAAAGGGACAGGGTTTCGACGAGCAGTACTTC.

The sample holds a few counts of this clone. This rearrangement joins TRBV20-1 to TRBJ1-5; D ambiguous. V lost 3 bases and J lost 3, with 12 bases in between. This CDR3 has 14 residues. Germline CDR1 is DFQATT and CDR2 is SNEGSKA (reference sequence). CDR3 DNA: TGCAGTGCTAGTGAACCCCGGGTCAATCAGCCCCAGCATTTT. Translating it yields CSASEPRVNQPQHF.

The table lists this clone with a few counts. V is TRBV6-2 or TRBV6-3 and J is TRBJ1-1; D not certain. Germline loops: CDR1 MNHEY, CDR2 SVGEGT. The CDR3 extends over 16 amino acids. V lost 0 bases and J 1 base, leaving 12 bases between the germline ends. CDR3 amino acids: CASSYSYRDPNTEAFF. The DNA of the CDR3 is TGTGCCAGCAGTTACTCGTACAGAGATCCGAACACTGAAGCTTTCTTT.

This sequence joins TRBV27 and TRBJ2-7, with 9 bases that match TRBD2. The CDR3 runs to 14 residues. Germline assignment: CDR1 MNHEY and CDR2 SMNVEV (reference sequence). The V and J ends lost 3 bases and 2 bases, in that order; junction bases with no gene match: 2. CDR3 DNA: TGTGCCAGCAGTTTGGCGGGAGGGCCCTACGAGCAGTACTTC. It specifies CASSLAGGPYEQYF.

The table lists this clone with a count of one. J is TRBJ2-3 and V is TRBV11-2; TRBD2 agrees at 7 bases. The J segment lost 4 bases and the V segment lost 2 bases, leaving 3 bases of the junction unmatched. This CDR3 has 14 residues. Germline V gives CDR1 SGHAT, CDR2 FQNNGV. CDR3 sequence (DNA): TGTGCCAGCAGCTTAATTGGGAGGGCAGATACGCAGTATTTT. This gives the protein CASSLIGRADTQYF.